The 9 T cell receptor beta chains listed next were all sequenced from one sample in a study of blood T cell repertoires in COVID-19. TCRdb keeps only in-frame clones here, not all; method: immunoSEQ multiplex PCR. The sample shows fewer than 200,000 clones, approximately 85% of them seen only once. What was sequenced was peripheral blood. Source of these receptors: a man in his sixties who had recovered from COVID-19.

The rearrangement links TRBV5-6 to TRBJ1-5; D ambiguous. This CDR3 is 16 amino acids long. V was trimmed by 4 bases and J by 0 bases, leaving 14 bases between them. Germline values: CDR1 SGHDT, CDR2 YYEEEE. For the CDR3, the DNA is TGTGCCAGCAGCCGGCGGGGAGAGTATAGCAATCAGCCCCAGCATTTT. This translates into CASSRRGEYSNQPQHF.

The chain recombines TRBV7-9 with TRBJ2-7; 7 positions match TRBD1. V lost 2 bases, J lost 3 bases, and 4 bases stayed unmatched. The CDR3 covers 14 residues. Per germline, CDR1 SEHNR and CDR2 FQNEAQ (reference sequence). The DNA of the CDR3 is TGTGCCAGCAGCTTAACACAGGGGAACTACGAGCAGTACTTC. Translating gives CASSLTQGNYEQYF.

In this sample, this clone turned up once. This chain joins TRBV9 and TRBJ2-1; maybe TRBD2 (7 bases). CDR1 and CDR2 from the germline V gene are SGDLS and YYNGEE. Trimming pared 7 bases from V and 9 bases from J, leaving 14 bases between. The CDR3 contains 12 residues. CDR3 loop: CASGGAIGEQFF. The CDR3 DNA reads TGTGCCAGCGGGGGGGCTATCGGTGAGCAGTTCTTC.

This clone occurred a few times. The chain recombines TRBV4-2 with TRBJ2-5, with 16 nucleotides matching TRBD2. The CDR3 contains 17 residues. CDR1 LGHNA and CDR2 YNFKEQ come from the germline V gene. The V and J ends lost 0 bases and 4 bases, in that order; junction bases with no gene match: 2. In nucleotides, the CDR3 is TGTGCCAGCAGCCAAGATGGGACTAGCGGGGGGGCAGAGACCCAGTACTTC. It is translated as CASSQDGTSGGAETQYF.

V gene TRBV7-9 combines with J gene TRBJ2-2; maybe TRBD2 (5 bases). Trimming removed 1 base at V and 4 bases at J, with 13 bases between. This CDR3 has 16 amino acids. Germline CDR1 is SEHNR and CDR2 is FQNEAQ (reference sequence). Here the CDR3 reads CASSLVPGGSTGELFF. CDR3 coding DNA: TGTGCCAGCAGCTTAGTTCCGGGTGGGAGCACCGGGGAGCTGTTTTTT. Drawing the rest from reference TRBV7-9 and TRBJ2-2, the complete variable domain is DTGVSQNPRHKITKRGQNVTFRCDPISEHNRLYWYRQTLGQGPEFLTYFQNEAQLEKSRLLSDRFSAERPKGSFSTLEIQRTEQGDSAMYLCASSLVPGGSTGELFFGEGSRLTVL.

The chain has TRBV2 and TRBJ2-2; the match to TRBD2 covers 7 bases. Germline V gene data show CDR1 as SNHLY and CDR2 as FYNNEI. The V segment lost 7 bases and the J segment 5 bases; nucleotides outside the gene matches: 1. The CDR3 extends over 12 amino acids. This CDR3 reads CASTGGTGELFF. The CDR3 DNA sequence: TGTGCCAGCACGGGGGGAACCGGGGAGCTGTTTTTT.

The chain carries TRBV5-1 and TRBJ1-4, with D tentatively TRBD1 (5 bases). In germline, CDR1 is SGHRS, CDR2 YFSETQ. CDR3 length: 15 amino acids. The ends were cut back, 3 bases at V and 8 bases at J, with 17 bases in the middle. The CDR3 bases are TGCGCCAGCAGCTCGGACGACAGTTTTAGCGAAAAACTGTTTTTT. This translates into CASSSDDSFSEKLFF.

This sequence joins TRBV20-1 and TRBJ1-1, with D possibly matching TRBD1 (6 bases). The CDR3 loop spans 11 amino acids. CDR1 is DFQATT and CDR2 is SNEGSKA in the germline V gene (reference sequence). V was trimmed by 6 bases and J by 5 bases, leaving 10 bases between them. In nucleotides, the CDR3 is TGCAGTGCCAGGGGCCGTACTGAAGCTTTCTTT. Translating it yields CSARGRTEAFF.

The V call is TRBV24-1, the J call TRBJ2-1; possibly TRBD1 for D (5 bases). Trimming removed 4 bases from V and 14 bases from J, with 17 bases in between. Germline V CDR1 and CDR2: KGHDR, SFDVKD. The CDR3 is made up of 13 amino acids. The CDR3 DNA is TGTGCCACCAGTGACCGAACCAGGGAAGGAGAGTTCTTC. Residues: CATSDRTREGEFF.